This T cell receptor beta chain was found in a study of blood T cell repertoires in COVID-19. Study as a whole: Samples representing acute and convalescent COVID-19 were sourced from the United States, Italy and Spain. Sample material is recorded as cDNA or gDNA derived from T cells, B-cell-depleted T cells, or PBMCs.

The length of the CDR3 is 14 residues. The J segment lost 7 bases and the V segment lost 0 bases, leaving 5 bases of the junction unmatched. Germline CDR1 SGHDT, CDR2 YYEEEE. In the study's own analysis: Amplification of reference gene primers was used by the study to estimate nucleated cell counts. Assay: immunoSEQ multiplex PCR; the TCRdb copy retains only in-frame clones and omits some. V, J and clone size were drawn from that table, and D and trimming were deduced from the DNA. The top ten clones hold roughly 5.5% of a sample with about 54,000 clones, roughly 79% of them seen once. The receptor was derived from a woman aged 55-75 years with acute or convalescent COVID-19. The chain couples TRBV5-6 to TRBJ2-7, with 9 bases fitting TRBD1. Sequencing used peripheral blood. The DNA of the CDR3 is TGTGCCAGCAGCTTGGGGACAGGGGTCTGGGAGCAGTACTTC. Its translation is CASSLGTGVWEQYF.